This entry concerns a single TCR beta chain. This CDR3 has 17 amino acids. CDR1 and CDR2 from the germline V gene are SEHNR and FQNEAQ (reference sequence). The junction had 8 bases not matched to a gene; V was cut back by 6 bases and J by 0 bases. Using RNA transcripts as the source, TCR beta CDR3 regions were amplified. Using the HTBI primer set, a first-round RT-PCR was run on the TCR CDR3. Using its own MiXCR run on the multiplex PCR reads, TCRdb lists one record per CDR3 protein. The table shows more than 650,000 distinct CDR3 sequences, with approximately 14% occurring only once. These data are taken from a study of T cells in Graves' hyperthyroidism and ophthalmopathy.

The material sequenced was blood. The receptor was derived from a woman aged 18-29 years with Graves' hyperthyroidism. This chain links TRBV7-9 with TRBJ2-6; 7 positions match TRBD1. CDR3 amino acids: CASSSGTAPSGANVLTF. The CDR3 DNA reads TGTGCCAGCAGTTCCGGGACAGCCCCCTCTGGGGCCAACGTCCTGACTTTC.